The 29 T cell receptor beta chains listed next were all sequenced from one sample in a study of a mutant IDH1 vaccine in newly diagnosed glioma. TCRdb's table, derived via immunoSEQ multiplex PCR, lists solely in-frame clones and lacks some. Found here are about 56,000 clones, roughly nine tenths of them singletons; the top ten hold 1.6%. Noted time point: week 35, safety follow-up. Each dose of the vaccine consisted of 300 ug of mutant IDH1 20-mer peptide, with topical imiquimod. For these TCRs, the target antigens are not known. The specimen comprised PBMCs, sampled from a glioma patient whose treatment included an IDH1 peptide vaccine. These receptors originate from a man in his forties or fifties with glioma.

V and J are TRBV29-1 and TRBJ1-2, with TRBD1 matching 8 bases. V lost 4 bases, J lost 0 bases, and 13 bases stayed unmatched. Germline loops: CDR1 SQVTM, CDR2 ANQGSEA. The CDR3 is 17 amino acids. Here the CDR3 reads CSVVNFAGTGPNYGYTF. DNA for the CDR3: TGCAGCGTTGTGAATTTCGCGGGGACAGGCCCTAACTATGGCTACACCTTC.

The chain links TRBV14 to TRBJ2-1; 7 positions agree with TRBD1. Germline V gene lookup returns CDR1 SGHDN and CDR2 FVKESK. V shed 1 base, J shed 6 bases, and the junction held 6 bases outside the gene matches. The CDR3 runs to 15 residues. This CDR3 is CASSQVWTGGNEQFF. CDR3 DNA: TGTGCCAGCAGCCAAGTCTGGACAGGAGGCAATGAGCAGTTCTTC.

The chain carries TRBV25-1 and TRBJ2-1, with no clear D. Germline V gene sequence: CDR1 MGHDK, CDR2 SYGVNS. This CDR3 is 14 amino acids long. V was pared by 5 bases and J by 5 bases, with 13 bases between. The CDR3 bases are TGTGCCAGCAGTAGGATAGCCCGGAACAATGAGCAGTTCTTC. Translation: CASSRIARNNEQFF.

The rearrangement links TRBV19 to TRBJ2-7, with a weak D call TRBD2 (5 bases). Germline V gene sequence: CDR1 LNHDA, CDR2 SQIVND (reference sequence). The CDR3 has 13 amino acids. The V and J ends lost 6 bases and 4 bases respectively, with 13 bases between them. CDR3 DNA sequence: TGTGCCAGTAGCATCCTGACGGGATACGAGCAGTACTTC. It translates to CASSILTGYEQYF.

This chain connects TRBV25-1 to TRBJ1-2; D might be TRBD1 (5 bases). The CDR3 length is 14 residues. Germline CDR1 MGHDK, CDR2 SYGVNS. Between the trimmed V and J ends, which lost 9 bases and 2 bases, there was a span of 16 bases. This CDR3 is CASQPPGSNYGYTF. The CDR3 DNA follows: TGTGCCAGTCAGCCACCAGGGTCAAACTATGGCTACACCTTC.

The gene calls are TRBV25-1 and TRBJ1-2; TRBD1 might be the D (6 bases). This CDR3 region has 14 residues. The V end lost 1 base, the J end lost 3 bases, and 9 bases lay between the germline ends. Per germline, CDR1 MGHDK and CDR2 SYGVNS. In DNA form, the CDR3 reads TGTGCCAGCAGTGAATTCAGGGGTGACTATGGCTACACCTTC. It encodes CASSEFRGDYGYTF.

The V and J genes are TRBV4-3 and TRBJ1-3, with D possibly TRBD1 on 5 matching bases. CDR3 length: 13 amino acids. Germline values: CDR1 LGHNA, CDR2 YSLEER. V dropped 4 bases and J dropped 4 bases, with 8 bases sitting between them. CDR3 sequence (DNA): TGCGCCAGCAGCCCGGGGCCGGGAAACACCATATATTTT. Translation: CASSPGPGNTIYF.

The gene calls are TRBV2 and TRBJ2-5; 7 nucleotides line up with TRBD2. This CDR3 region has 14 residues. Germline V gene sequence: CDR1 SNHLY, CDR2 FYNNEI. The junction had 4 bases not matched to a gene; V was cut back by 6 bases and J by 0 bases. In DNA, the CDR3 is TGTGCCAGCAGGGGGGGAGGGTACCAAGAGACCCAGTACTTC. Residues: CASRGGGYQETQYF. The whole variable domain, remainder taken from reference TRBV2 and TRBJ2-5, is EPEVTQTPSHQVTQMGQEVILRCVPISNHLYFYWYRQILGQKVEFLVSFYNNEISEKSEIFDDQFSVERPDGSNFTLKIRSTKLEDSAMYFCASRGGGYQETQYFGPGTRLLVL.

This clone was observed a single time. The chain is built from TRBV7-6 and TRBJ2-7, with D unresolved. V lost 5 bases to trimming and J lost 2 bases, with 7 bases between them. This CDR3 spans 12 amino acids. CDR1 SGHVS and CDR2 FNYEAQ come from the germline V gene. The CDR3 DNA follows: TGTGCCAGCAGCCTACTTCCCTACGAGCAGTACTTC. Amino acids: CASSLLPYEQYF.

The chain carries TRBV10-3 and TRBJ2-3; 12 nucleotides align to TRBD2. The V gene end was trimmed by 6 bases and the J gene end by 2 bases; junction bases not matched to a gene: 6. CDR1 and CDR2 from the germline V gene are ENHRY and SYGVKD. CDR3 length: 16 residues. The CDR3 coding sequence is TGTGCCATCAGACAGACTAGCGGGAGTTTCACAGATACGCAGTATTTT. Translation gives CAIRQTSGSFTDTQYF.

This chain joins TRBV6-1 and TRBJ2-4; D is possibly TRBD2 (5 bases). V gave up 1 base and J gave up 0 bases, with 10 bases separating them. This CDR3 has 16 residues. Per germline, CDR1 MNHNS and CDR2 SASEGT. The CDR3: CASSEGGSLAKNIQYF. The CDR3, as DNA: TGTGCCAGCAGTGAAGGAGGGTCGCTAGCCAAAAACATTCAGTACTTC.

This clone was seen a few times. The V and J genes are TRBV9 and TRBJ2-1, with 7 bases that match TRBD2. CDR3 length equals 13 residues. Germline V gene data show CDR1 as SGDLS and CDR2 as YYNGEE. V shed 4 bases, J shed 10 bases, and the junction held 8 bases outside the gene matches. The CDR3, as DNA: TGTGCCAGCAGCCAGGCGGGAGCCCGGGAGCAGTTCTTC. Translation: CASSQAGAREQFF.

The chain uses TRBV19 and TRBJ2-7; maybe TRBD1 (5 bases). The length of the CDR3 is 13 residues. Germline V lookup: CDR1 LNHDA, CDR2 SQIVND (reference sequence). V was clipped by 5 bases and J by 3 bases, with 11 bases between them. In DNA, the CDR3 is TGTGCCAGTAGTGCGGACACGTTCTACGAGCAGTACTTC. Amino acid sequence: CASSADTFYEQYF. Combining the CDR3 with reference TRBV19 and TRBJ2-7 gives the whole variable domain DGGITQSPKYLFRKEGQNVTLSCEQNLNHDAMYWYRQDPGQGLRLIYYSQIVNDFQKGDIAEGYSVSREKKESFPLTVTSAQKNPTAFYLCASSADTFYEQYFGPGTRLTVT.

This clone was detected a few times. This chain uses TRBV5-3 with TRBJ1-1; 8 bases agree with TRBD1. TRBV5-3 is an ORF, and what it does is uncertain. CDR3 length: 15 amino acids. V lost 5 bases, J lost 3 bases, and 9 bases stayed unmatched. The CDR3: CARRRAGGKDTEAFF. CDR3 nucleotide sequence: TGTGCCAGAAGGCGAGCAGGGGGCAAGGACACTGAAGCTTTCTTT.

This clone was counted once. The chain links TRBV11-3 to TRBJ1-5, with a possible D match to TRBD1 (6 bases). Trimming removed 0 bases from V and 5 bases from J, with 17 bases in between. The germline gives CDR1 SGHNT, CDR2 YENEEA. The CDR3 is 17 residues long. The CDR3 region is CASSLDIARGADQPQHF. CDR3 DNA sequence: TGTGCCAGCAGCTTAGATATAGCGCGGGGGGCTGATCAGCCCCAGCATTTT.

This chain links TRBV18 with TRBJ1-1; D is uncertain. Germline V gene data show CDR1 as KGHSH and CDR2 as LQKENI. Trimming pared 3 bases from V and 1 base from J, leaving 9 bases between. The CDR3 has 14 residues. For the CDR3, the DNA is TGTGCCAGCTCACCGCAGGAAGAGAACACTGAAGCTTTCTTT. The encoded protein is CASSPQEENTEAFF.

In its sample, this clone was seen a few times. The chain joins TRBV5-1 to TRBJ1-2; D not resolved. V was trimmed by 1 base and J by 2 bases, leaving 6 bases between them. Per germline, CDR1 SGHRS and CDR2 YFSETQ. The CDR3 is 13 residues long. CDR3 residues: CASSLSRNYGYTF. CDR3 in DNA: TGCGCCAGCAGCTTGTCTAGGAACTATGGCTACACCTTC.

The CDR3 DNA is TGTGCCAGCAGTTTCCCCGGGACACCGAACACTGAAGCTTTCTTT. Translating it yields CASSFPGTPNTEAFF. The chain recombines TRBV28 with TRBJ1-1, with D possibly being TRBD1 (6 bases). With 3 bases removed from V and 1 base from J, the gap between germline ends came to 12 bases. Germline assignment: CDR1 MDHEN and CDR2 SYDVKM. The CDR3 extends over 15 amino acids.

The chain is built from TRBV7-2 and TRBJ2-3; D not resolved. CDR3 length: 13 amino acids. From germline, CDR1 is SGHTA and CDR2 FQGNSA. The germline V and J ends were trimmed by 1 base and 2 bases, with 4 bases remaining between them. CDR3 sequence reads: CASSLVSTDTQYF. In DNA form, the CDR3 reads TGTGCCAGCAGCTTAGTCTCCACAGATACGCAGTATTTT.

The count of this clone is one. V and J are TRBV7-9 and TRBJ1-1; possibly TRBD1 for D (5 bases). Trimming took 7 bases from V and 4 from J, leaving 16 bases between them. The CDR3 sequence is 14 residues long. Germline lookup yields CDR1 SEHNR and CDR2 FQNEAQ (reference sequence). In nucleotides, the CDR3 is TGTGCCAGCACCCCTTGGATGGGGGGCACTGAAGCTTTCTTT. Translated, it gives CASTPWMGGTEAFF.

The chain is built from TRBV6-1 and TRBJ2-3; 9 bases match TRBD2. Germline CDR1 and CDR2: MNHNS and SASEGT. CDR3 size: 13 residues. V gave up 10 bases and J gave up 1 base; unmatched junction bases: 3. The CDR3 sequence is CAIRTSGTDTQYF. The CDR3 DNA follows: TGTGCCATTAGGACTAGCGGCACAGATACGCAGTATTTT.

The chain combines TRBV27 with TRBJ1-2; D remains ambiguous. The CDR3 length is 13 residues. V was shortened by 3 bases and J by 2 bases, with 7 bases between the two germline ends. Looked up from germline, CDR1 is MNHEY and CDR2 is SMNVEV (reference sequence). CDR3 in amino acids: CASSFQDNYGYTF. The CDR3 coding sequence is TGTGCCAGCAGTTTCCAGGACAACTATGGCTACACCTTC.

This clone was observed a few times. The V gene is TRBV7-9, the J gene TRBJ2-1; 8 nucleotides agree with TRBD1. CDR1 and CDR2 from the germline V gene are SEHNR and FQNEAQ (reference sequence). This CDR3 is built from 18 residues. With V trimmed by 5 bases and J by 9 bases, 21 bases remained unmatched. Written as DNA, the CDR3 is TGTGCCAGCAGCCGATTCTCCGGGACAGGTCTTAGGGCGGTTGAGCAGTTCTTC. Its translation is CASSRFSGTGLRAVEQFF.

The chain couples TRBV5-1 to TRBJ2-1, with D perhaps being TRBD1 or TRBD2 (5 bases each). V was pared by 4 bases and J by 3 bases, with 17 bases between. Germline CDR1 reads SGHRS; CDR2 reads YFSETQ. CDR3 length: 16 amino acids. The CDR3, as DNA: TGCGCCAGCAGCCCTGAGGGGAGACGCGGCTACAATGAGCAGTTCTTC. Translation: CASSPEGRRGYNEQFF.

This clone was counted between two and nine times. J is TRBJ2-7 and V is TRBV21-1; the DNA was not compared with TRBD2, the D call given in the table. TRBV21-1 represents a pseudogene. CDR3 length equals 13 residues. The CDR3 nucleotides are TGTGCCAGCTCAGAAGCGGGAGACTACGAGCAGTACTTC. Residues: CASSEAGDYEQYF.

V is TRBV10-3 and J is TRBJ1-5; a weak D match, TRBD1 (5 bases). CDR1 is ENHRY and CDR2 is SYGVKD in the germline V gene. Trimming shortened V by 0 bases and J by 0 bases, and 12 bases separated the two germline ends. The length of the CDR3 is 17 residues. The CDR3 is CAISESRVGDSNQPQHF. DNA of the CDR3: TGTGCCATCAGTGAGTCGAGGGTGGGGGATAGCAATCAGCCCCAGCATTTT.

The rearrangement uses TRBV5-6 and TRBJ2-1, with TRBD1 matching over 7 bases. The CDR3 length is 15 residues. CDR1 is SGHDT, CDR2 YYEEEE, per germline. Trimming took 0 bases from V and 2 from J; bases not matched to a gene: 2. CDR3 sequence (DNA): TGTGCCAGCAGCTTGGAGGGACAGCCCTACAATGAGCAGTTCTTC. Its translation is CASSLEGQPYNEQFF. The full variable domain, rest sourced from reference TRBV5-6 and TRBJ2-1, is DAGVTQSPTHLIKTRGQQVTLRCSPKSGHDTVSWYQQALGQGPQFIFQYYEEEERQRGNFPDRFSGHQFPNYSSELNVNALLLGDSALYLCASSLEGQPYNEQFFGPGTRLTVL.

The chain carries TRBV7-2 and TRBJ2-1, with D unresolved. The CDR3 runs to 13 residues. Trimming took 2 bases from V and 6 from J, leaving 8 bases between them. Germline assignment: CDR1 SGHTA and CDR2 FQGNSA. The CDR3 bases are TGTGCCAGCAGCTTACCTGAGCGCAATGAGCAGTTCTTC. Protein sequence: CASSLPERNEQFF.

This clone was recorded only once. The J gene is TRBJ1-5, the V gene TRBV7-8; D uncertain. The CDR3 runs to 14 residues. Trimming stripped 1 base from V and 7 bases from J, with 11 bases between. Germline V gene data show CDR1 as SGHVS and CDR2 as FQNEAQ. The CDR3 protein is CASSLGRLGQPQHF. DNA for the CDR3: TGTGCCAGCAGCTTAGGTCGGCTCGGACAGCCCCAGCATTTT.